The present T cell receptor (beta chain) was sequenced within a study of cytomegalovirus exposure and HLA in healthy donors. The CDR3 consists of 17 residues. Germline-derived CDR1 and CDR2 are SGHTA and FQGNSA. The V gene end was trimmed by 0 bases and the J gene end by 3 bases; junction bases not matched to a gene: 11. PCR amplification relied on 60 Vbeta primers (plus 13 Jbeta primers). Method: immunoSEQ multiplex PCR; TCRdb's copy keeps in-frame clones and lacks some. The sample carries 150,000 to 200,000 clones, about four fifths recorded once. Sequenced sample: PBMCs. This clonotype was obtained from a woman in her 50s in good health and CMV-seronegative. This sequence joins TRBV7-2 and TRBJ2-7; 7 bases agree with TRBD2. The CDR3 spells CASSLARGSPRGYEQYF. For the CDR3, the DNA is TGTGCCAGCAGCTTAGCGCGGGGGTCTCCTAGGGGCTACGAGCAGTACTTC.